The present T cell receptor beta chain was sequenced within a study of CD8 T cells in acute hepatitis C reinfection. Study results and limitations: Preferential TRBV04 and TRBV06 usage appeared in all groups and was not explained by the naive pool.

This clone was observed a handful of times. The antigen is undetermined. This table comes from immunoSEQ multiplex PCR, and its TCRdb copy is limited to in-frame clones, with some not included. Of more than 35,000 clones listed, about 86% are singletons. Regarding time point: naive CD8 control sorted from an acute-time-point sample. J was trimmed by 5 bases and V by 2 bases; bases with no gene match: 3. CDR1 is MNHEY and CDR2 is SMNVEV in the germline V gene (reference sequence). There are 14 residues in the CDR3. V usage is TRBV27 and J usage is TRBJ1-5; TRBD1 aligns across 7 bases. The clonotype comes from a man aged 30 to 39 with chronic hepatitis C. Sequenced: naive CD8+ T cells from PBMCs. The CDR3 DNA reads as TGTGCCAGCAGTTTAGGAGGGGGCGATCAGCCCCAGCATTTT. It translates to CASSLGGGDQPQHF.